This TCR beta chain was sequenced during a study of blood T cell repertoires in COVID-19. The CDR3 covers 14 residues. V was clipped by 1 base and J by 4 bases; unmatched bases: 2. Per the germline V gene, CDR1 is SEHNR and CDR2 is FQNEAQ (reference sequence). Some clones are missing from TCRdb's copy, which holds only in-frame ones; the method was immunoSEQ multiplex PCR. Seen here are 350,000 to 400,000 clones, 89% observed once, and the top ten hold approximately 3%. This TCR came from a woman aged 30 to 39 with COVID-19, enrolled during active disease. Material: peripheral blood. The gene calls are TRBV7-9 and TRBJ1-2; 8 nucleotides line up with TRBD1. As DNA, the CDR3 is TGTGCCAGCAGCTTAGGGCAGGGGGCCTATGGCTACACCTTC. It translates to CASSLGQGAYGYTF. Supplemented by reference TRBV7-9 and TRBJ1-2, the full variable domain reads DTGVSQNPRHKITKRGQNVTFRCDPISEHNRLYWYRQTLGQGPEFLTYFQNEAQLEKSRLLSDRFSAERPKGSFSTLEIQRTEQGDSAMYLCASSLGQGAYGYTFGSGTRLTVV.